One sample yielded the 26 T cell receptor beta chains listed below, sequenced in a study of blood T cell repertoires in COVID-19. Some clones are missing from TCRdb's copy, which holds only in-frame ones; the method was immunoSEQ multiplex PCR. The sample yields roughly 130,000 clones, almost 85% seen once. The sample consisted of peripheral blood. The origin of the receptors is a woman in her thirties who had recovered from COVID-19.

The chain has TRBV7-6 and TRBJ2-7, with TRBD1 matching over 7 bases. The V gene's germline CDR1 is SGHVS and CDR2 FNYEAQ. The CDR3 runs 13 residues. Trimming took 3 bases from V and 5 from J; bases not matched to a gene: 4. In DNA form, the CDR3 reads TGTGCCAGCAGCTTTCAAACAGGGGACGAGCAGTACTTC. Amino acid sequence: CASSFQTGDEQYF.

The chain employs TRBV7-9 and TRBJ2-3, with D perhaps matching TRBD1 (6 bases). V was trimmed by 0 bases and J by 8 bases, leaving 18 bases between them. The CDR3 loop spans 16 amino acids. Germline V lookup: CDR1 SEHNR, CDR2 FQNEAQ (reference sequence). The CDR3 reads CASSLAGADRGGTQYF. CDR3 sequence (DNA): TGTGCCAGCAGCTTAGCCGGGGCAGACCGAGGGGGTACGCAGTATTTT.

The chain has TRBV12-5 and TRBJ2-7; 13 positions agree with TRBD2. The CDR3 spans 15 residues. Unmatched junction bases numbered 6, after V lost 5 bases and J lost 5 bases. The V gene's germline CDR1 is LGHNT and CDR2 FRNRAP. The CDR3 region has the DNA TGTGCTAGTGGTAAGGGGACTAGCGGGACTGACGAGCAGTACTTC. Translation: CASGKGTSGTDEQYF.

V gene TRBV3-1 (or the pseudogene TRBV3-2) combines with J gene TRBJ1-1, with TRBD1 matching 8 bases. This CDR3 has 15 amino acids. With V trimmed by 1 base and J by 1 base, 2 bases remained unmatched. Germline V CDR1 and CDR2: LGHDT, YNNKEL (reference sequence). This chain's CDR3 is CASSQADRENTEAFF. The CDR3 DNA follows: TGTGCCAGCAGCCAAGCGGACAGGGAGAACACTGAAGCTTTCTTT.

This clone appeared a single time. The rearrangement links TRBV2 to TRBJ1-2, with 7 bases that match TRBD1. After removal of 7 bases from V and 8 bases from J, the junction contained 7 bases not matched to a gene. This CDR3 contains 12 residues. The germline V gene has CDR1 SNHLY and CDR2 FYNNEI. CDR3 residues: CASNPTGQGYTF. The CDR3 DNA reads TGTGCCAGCAATCCGACAGGGCAGGGCTACACCTTC.

The chain couples TRBV19 to TRBJ2-7, with 9 bases fitting TRBD2. The V gene end was trimmed by 3 bases and the J gene end by 2 bases; junction bases not matched to a gene: 5. This CDR3 region has 15 residues. Germline lookup yields CDR1 LNHDA and CDR2 SQIVND (reference sequence). CDR3 coding DNA: TGTGCCAGTAGTATCTCTAGCGGGGAAACCTACGAGCAGTACTTC. Translation gives CASSISSGETYEQYF.

This chain uses TRBV5-4 with TRBJ2-6, with 10 bases aligning to TRBD1. The V gene's germline CDR1 is SGHNT and CDR2 YYREEE (reference sequence). Losses at the gene ends were 5 bases for V and 4 bases for J; bases not matched to a gene: 9. The CDR3 sequence is 17 residues long. The CDR3 reads CASRRGTGESGANVLTF. CDR3 DNA sequence: TGTGCCAGCAGAAGAGGGACAGGGGAGTCGGGGGCCAACGTCCTGACTTTC.

This clone appeared once. The gene calls are TRBV2 and TRBJ2-7; TRBD1 aligns across 9 bases. V dropped 3 bases and J dropped 3; count of bases not matched to a gene: 6. This CDR3 has 15 residues. Per germline, CDR1 SNHLY and CDR2 FYNNEI. CDR3 loop: CASSDPGQGHYEQYF. The CDR3 DNA sequence: TGTGCCAGCAGTGACCCGGGACAGGGTCACTACGAGCAGTACTTC.

In its sample, this clone was seen once. This chain connects TRBV28 to TRBJ2-4, with 9 bases fitting TRBD1. J was trimmed by 1 base and V by 2 bases; bases with no gene match: 12. This CDR3 spans 19 amino acids. Germline V gene data show CDR1 as MDHEN and CDR2 as SYDVKM. The CDR3 bases are TGTGCCAGCAGTTTAGTGGGACAGGGTAGGTCGAGGGCCAAAAACATTCAGTACTTC. It is translated as CASSLVGQGRSRAKNIQYF. The full variable domain, rest sourced from reference TRBV28 and TRBJ2-4, is DVKVTQSSRYLVKRTGEKVFLECVQDMDHENMFWYRQDPGLGLRLIYFSYDVKMKEKGDIPEGYSVSREKKERFSLILESASTNQTSMYLCASSLVGQGRSRAKNIQYFGAGTRLSVL.

The chain couples TRBV6-5 to TRBJ1-2; 8 bases align to TRBD1. Trimming removed 2 bases from V and 4 bases from J; junction bases left unmatched: 3. This CDR3 has 14 amino acids. Germline CDR1 and CDR2: MNHEY and SVGAGI. CDR3 coding DNA: TGTGCCAGCAGTTACCAGGGGGCGAGCTATGGCTACACCTTC. Translated, it gives CASSYQGASYGYTF.

The V gene is TRBV7-8, the J gene TRBJ2-7; 12 bases align to TRBD1. J gave up 2 bases and V 5 bases, and 16 bases lay outside the gene matches. The CDR3 is 19 residues long. The V gene's germline CDR1 is SGHVS and CDR2 FQNEAQ. This CDR3 is CASSLSYGTGGAGPYEQYF. The CDR3 DNA reads as TGTGCCAGCAGCCTCTCTTACGGGACAGGGGGCGCAGGTCCCTACGAGCAGTACTTC.

This rearrangement joins TRBV7-6 to TRBJ2-1, with 11 bases matching TRBD2. Trimming took 5 bases from V and 5 from J; bases not matched to a gene: 11. The CDR3 has 17 residues. From germline, CDR1 is SGHVS and CDR2 FNYEAQ. The CDR3 here is CASSPDPTSGGNNEQFF. CDR3 nucleotide sequence: TGTGCCAGCAGCCCAGACCCTACTAGCGGGGGAAACAATGAGCAGTTCTTC. Together with reference TRBV7-6 and TRBJ2-1, the CDR3 gives the full variable domain: GAGVSQSPRYKVTKRGQDVALRCDPISGHVSLYWYRQALGQGPEFLTYFNYEAQQDKSGLPNDRFSAERPEGSISTLTIQRTEQRDSAMYRCASSPDPTSGGNNEQFFGPGTRLTVL.

This clone showed up just once. The rearrangement joins TRBV6-5 to TRBJ1-1, with 8 bases matching TRBD1. The CDR3 contains 14 residues. Germline V CDR1 and CDR2: MNHEY, SVGAGI. V trimming: 6 bases; J trimming: 1 base; junction bases outside the gene matches: 4. The CDR3 coding sequence is TGTGCCAGCAGGGCAGGGGGCGCGAACACTGAAGCTTTCTTT. Its translation: CASRAGGANTEAFF.

The chain has TRBV14 and TRBJ2-5; no clear D gene. This CDR3 is 12 amino acids long. CDR1 and CDR2 from the germline V gene are SGHDN and FVKESK. The V and J ends lost 4 bases and 5 bases respectively, with 8 bases between them. This chain's CDR3 is CASSLTRETQYF. The CDR3 bases are TGTGCCAGCAGCCTGACCAGGGAGACCCAGTACTTC.

The rearrangement joins TRBV7-3 to TRBJ1-2; no reliable D call. The CDR3 covers 13 residues. Germline loops: CDR1 SGHTA, CDR2 FQGTGA. The V end lost 2 bases, the J end lost 6 bases, and 10 bases lay between the germline ends. The CDR3 protein is CASSLGGSNGYTF. DNA of the CDR3: TGTGCCAGCAGCTTAGGAGGTTCTAATGGCTACACCTTC.

This clone was seen once. The chain links TRBV18 to TRBJ2-7; 9 nucleotides match TRBD1. The CDR3 length is 14 residues. V lost 7 bases and J lost 3; bases outside the gene matches: 7. Germline values: CDR1 KGHSH, CDR2 LQKENI. Here the CDR3 DNA reads TGTGCCAGCTTGTTGGACAGGGGAGACTACGAGCAGTACTTC. It codes for CASLLDRGDYEQYF.

The chain combines TRBV6-1 with TRBJ1-5; the D gene is possibly TRBD1 (6 bases). This CDR3 is built from 17 residues. Germline V CDR1 and CDR2: MNHNS, SASEGT. V lost 3 bases and J 0 bases, leaving 15 bases between the germline ends. CDR3 DNA sequence: TGTGCCAGCAGTGATCTTGGCAGGGGATATAGCAATCAGCCCCAGCATTTT. It yields the protein CASSDLGRGYSNQPQHF.

The chain links TRBV5-1 to TRBJ1-2; tentatively, D is TRBD1 (5 bases). Germline V gene sequence: CDR1 SGHRS, CDR2 YFSETQ. The V and J ends lost 1 base and 8 bases respectively, with 15 bases between them. This CDR3 region has 14 residues. The CDR3 nucleotides are TGCGCCAGCAGCTTGCAGGGAGGGGACGACGGCTACACCTTC. This gives the protein CASSLQGGDDGYTF.

This chain links TRBV29-1 with TRBJ1-1; D gene ambiguous. The V gene's germline CDR1 is SQVTM and CDR2 ANQGSEA. V was trimmed by 1 base and J by 0 bases, leaving 6 bases between them. The length of the CDR3 is 13 residues. The CDR3 protein is CSVEGRMNTEAFF. In nucleotides, the CDR3 is TGCAGCGTTGAAGGGCGGATGAACACTGAAGCTTTCTTT.

The gene calls are TRBV30 and TRBJ2-2, with 9 positions matching TRBD1. The ends lost 1 base at V and 4 bases at J; junction bases unmatched: 7. CDR1 GTSNPN and CDR2 SVGIG come from the germline V gene (reference sequence). The CDR3 runs 16 residues. The CDR3 nucleotides read TGTGCCTGGAGTGGGGGACAGGGCAAGGGCACCGGGGAGCTGTTTTTT. Amino acid sequence: CAWSGGQGKGTGELFF.

In its sample, this clone was seen many times. The V call is TRBV19, the J call TRBJ1-5; unclear D gene. Germline-derived CDR1 and CDR2 are LNHDA and SQIVND (reference sequence). V gave up 7 bases and J gave up 2 bases, with 15 bases separating them. This CDR3 region has 15 residues. The CDR3 nucleotides read TGTGCCAGTACTCCACTCCTCGGAGGCAATCAGCCCCAGCATTTT. It is translated as CASTPLLGGNQPQHF. The complete variable domain, with remaining parts taken from reference TRBV19 and TRBJ1-5, reads DGGITQSPKYLFRKEGQNVTLSCEQNLNHDAMYWYRQDPGQGLRLIYYSQIVNDFQKGDIAEGYSVSREKKESFPLTVTSAQKNPTAFYLCASTPLLGGNQPQHFGDGTRLSIL.

The chain joins TRBV18 to TRBJ2-1; 11 bases are shared with TRBD2. This CDR3 spans 16 amino acids. With V trimmed by 0 bases and J by 2 bases, 0 bases remained unmatched. CDR1 is KGHSH and CDR2 is LQKENI in the germline V gene. The CDR3 spells CASSPPSGRAYNEQFF. For the CDR3, the DNA is TGTGCCAGCTCACCACCTAGCGGGAGGGCCTACAATGAGCAGTTCTTC.

This clone was seen many times. The rearrangement uses TRBV5-1 and TRBJ1-3; D gene unclear. V was clipped by 0 bases and J by 0 bases, with 7 bases between them. The CDR3 spans 15 residues. Looked up from germline, CDR1 is SGHRS and CDR2 is YFSETQ. DNA for the CDR3: TGCGCCAGCAGCTTGGGCGCAGGCTCTGGAAACACCATATATTTT. It yields the protein CASSLGAGSGNTIYF.

This clone was recorded only once. The rearrangement uses TRBV6-5 and TRBJ1-5; D is unresolved. The CDR3 spans 15 residues. Germline assignment: CDR1 MNHEY and CDR2 SVGAGI. With 4 bases removed from V and 4 bases from J, the gap between germline ends came to 14 bases. CDR3 region: CASSLSRQANQPQHF. CDR3 DNA: TGTGCCAGCAGTTTAAGTCGGCAGGCGAATCAGCCCCAGCATTTT.

The chain joins TRBV9 to TRBJ2-1; the match to TRBD2 covers 13 bases. Trimming removed 3 bases from V and 9 bases from J; junction bases left unmatched: 3. The CDR3 totals 14 residues. The germline V gene has CDR1 SGDLS and CDR2 YYNGEE. The CDR3 is CASSGTSGGGEQFF. CDR3 nucleotide sequence: TGTGCCAGCAGCGGGACTAGCGGGGGTGGTGAGCAGTTCTTC.

V gene TRBV21-1 combines with J gene TRBJ2-3; the table gives TRBD2 as D, unverified against the DNA. TRBV21-1 is marked as a pseudogene. The CDR3 loop spans 17 amino acids. Here the CDR3 reads CASSKGLAGGPPDTQYF. The CDR3 coding sequence is TGTGCCAGCAGCAAAGGACTAGCGGGAGGGCCACCAGATACGCAGTATTTT.